Sequencing of this T cell receptor (beta chain) was carried out in a study of blood T cell repertoires in COVID-19. Source study methods: For nucleated cells, counts were estimated from reference gene primer amplification. Sequencing was performed with immunoSEQ multiplex PCR; in TCRdb, only in-frame clones are kept and a portion is missing. The V and J calls and clone size are taken from that table; D and trimming were inferred from the DNA. The repertoire holds roughly 200,000 clones, about 85% seen once, with approximately 6.2% in the top ten. V was clipped by 0 bases and J by 0 bases, with 9 bases between them. Per germline, CDR1 MNHEY and CDR2 SMNVEV (reference sequence). The CDR3 covers 17 residues. Study members were between 18 and 89 years old and lived in approximately 25 US regions.

V gene TRBV27 combines with J gene TRBJ1-6, with unresolved D. Sequenced: PBMCs or T cells enriched from blood (not recorded which). The sequence derives from a man in his forties or fifties who had recovered from COVID-19. The CDR3 DNA reads TGTGCCAGCAGTTTATCCCTCTACAGCTCCTATAATTCACCCCTCCACTTT. Protein sequence: CASSLSLYSSYNSPLHF.